What follows are 32 T cell receptor beta chains derived from one specimen sequenced in a study of blood T cell repertoires in COVID-19. Using immunoSEQ multiplex PCR, the repertoire was profiled, and TCRdb retains in-frame clones only, with some absent. The data show more than 400,000 clones, with 80% to 95% seen just once and more than 0.55% held by the top ten. Source material: PBMCs or T cells enriched from blood (not recorded which). The receptors shown here come from a man between 18 and 29 years old who had recovered from COVID-19.

The J gene is TRBJ1-2, the V gene TRBV16; no reliable D call. Trimming took off 1 base at V and 8 bases at J, with 14 bases between the two ends. The CDR3 runs 14 residues. The germline V gene encodes CDR1 KGHSY and CDR2 FQNENV. The CDR3 DNA is TGTGCCAGCAGCCAATTCAGCACAGTCCGCGGCTACACCTTC. It yields the protein CASSQFSTVRGYTF.

The chain couples TRBV9 to TRBJ1-2; D possibly corresponds to TRBD1 (6 bases). Trimming pared 4 bases from V and 4 bases from J, leaving 14 bases between. Germline-derived CDR1 and CDR2 are SGDLS and YYNGEE. The CDR3 runs 14 residues. The CDR3 is CASSRETGGYGYTF. The DNA for the CDR3 is TGTGCCAGCAGCAGAGAGACAGGCGGCTATGGCTACACCTTC.

The V and J genes are TRBV28 and TRBJ1-1; D is perhaps TRBD1 (6 bases). V was cut by 3 bases and J by 1 base, with 9 bases left in between. The CDR3 totals 14 residues. The germline gives CDR1 MDHEN, CDR2 SYDVKM. CDR3 protein: CASSFGGRNTEAFF. The CDR3, as DNA: TGTGCCAGCAGTTTCGGGGGGCGGAACACTGAAGCTTTCTTT.

The chain employs TRBV5-1 and TRBJ1-4; the D gene is possibly TRBD1 (5 bases). V was clipped by 3 bases and J by 8 bases, with 14 bases between them. The CDR3 contains 14 residues. Germline values: CDR1 SGHRS, CDR2 YFSETQ. In DNA form, the CDR3 reads TGCGCCAGCAGCTCGGGGAGGGGTGACGAAAAACTGTTTTTT. Translating gives CASSSGRGDEKLFF. The full variable domain, with the rest looked up from reference TRBV5-1 and TRBJ1-4, is KAGVTQTPRYLIKTRGQQVTLSCSPISGHRSVSWYQQTPGQGLQFLFEYFSETQRNKGNFPGRFSGRQFSNSRSEMNVSTLELGDSALYLCASSSGRGDEKLFFGSGTQLSVL.

This sequence joins TRBV18 and TRBJ2-7; 10 bases are a match to TRBD1. Germline CDR1 is KGHSH and CDR2 is LQKENI. This CDR3 is 13 amino acids long. V shed 5 bases and J 6 bases; nucleotides not matched to a gene: 4. Here the CDR3 DNA reads TGTGCCAGCTCAGGCCGGGACAGGGGCGAGCAGTACTTC. Its translation is CASSGRDRGEQYF.

The J gene is TRBJ1-2, the V gene TRBV24-1; D unresolved. The V gene lost 0 bases and the J gene lost 8 bases, with 3 bases spanning the gap. The CDR3 has 11 residues. Germline V gene sequence: CDR1 KGHDR, CDR2 SFDVKD. The CDR3, as DNA: TGTGCCACCAGTGATTTGCGGGGCTACACCTTC. This translates into CATSDLRGYTF.

The CDR3 nucleotides read TGTGCCAGCTCCCGGACAGGACGCTATGGCTACACCTTC. Its translation: CASSRTGRYGYTF. The chain employs TRBV11-2 and TRBJ1-2; 7 nucleotides align to TRBD1. Germline V CDR1 and CDR2: SGHAT, FQNNGV. J gave up 4 bases and V 8 bases, and 7 bases lay outside the gene matches. The CDR3 runs to 13 residues.

The rearrangement uses TRBV14 and TRBJ2-7; 9 bases line up with TRBD1. This CDR3 has 15 residues. V was clipped by 6 bases and J by 3 bases; unmatched bases: 9. Germline CDR1 is SGHDN and CDR2 is FVKESK. The CDR3, as DNA: TGTGCCAGCAGAGCAACAGGGGGCGACCTCTACGAGCAGTACTTC. Protein sequence: CASRATGGDLYEQYF.

This rearrangement joins TRBV27 to TRBJ1-2; 7 bases align to TRBD1. This CDR3 is built from 14 residues. After removal of 5 bases from V and 3 bases from J, the junction contained 6 bases not matched to a gene. Germline CDR1 is MNHEY and CDR2 is SMNVEV (reference sequence). The CDR3: CASSITGAYYGYTF. For the CDR3, the DNA is TGTGCCAGCAGTATAACAGGGGCCTACTATGGCTACACCTTC.

This clone came up a few times. The V gene is TRBV6-2 or TRBV6-3, the J gene TRBJ1-1, with TRBD1 as a possible D gene (5 bases). CDR3 size: 12 residues. V was shortened by 6 bases and J by 3 bases, with 8 bases between the two germline ends. Germline values: CDR1 MNHEY, CDR2 SVGEGT. CDR3 sequence: CASSRGDTEAFF. For the CDR3, the DNA is TGTGCCAGCAGCCGGGGGGACACTGAAGCTTTCTTT.

This clone has just one count. The chain is built from TRBV18 and TRBJ2-1, with TRBD2 matching 7 bases. The V gene end was trimmed by 4 bases and the J gene end by 7 bases; junction bases not matched to a gene: 10. CDR1 is KGHSH, CDR2 LQKENI, per germline. This CDR3 contains 15 residues. In nucleotides, the CDR3 is TGTGCCAGCTCACGGGAGGGCCCTCATTCGAATGAGCAGTTCTTC. Amino acids: CASSREGPHSNEQFF.

The rearrangement links TRBV7-2 to TRBJ2-3; tentative D call: TRBD2 (5 bases). Germline lookup yields CDR1 SGHTA and CDR2 FQGNSA. CDR3 length equals 15 residues. V was clipped by 4 bases and J by 2 bases, with 13 bases between them. CDR3 sequence (DNA): TGTGCCAGCAGCTATCTGCCAGCGGCCACAGATACGCAGTATTTT. Translation gives CASSYLPAATDTQYF. The full variable domain, completed using reference TRBV7-2 and TRBJ2-3, is GAGVSQSPSNKVTEKGKDVELRCDPISGHTALYWYRQSLGQGLEFLIYFQGNSAPDKSGLPSDRFSAERTGGSVSTLTIQRTQQEDSAVYLCASSYLPAATDTQYFGPGTRLTVL.

The J gene is TRBJ1-1, the V gene TRBV19; TRBD1 aligns across 8 bases. Germline V gene lookup returns CDR1 LNHDA and CDR2 SQIVND (reference sequence). CDR3 length: 16 residues. The ends lost 4 bases at V and 4 bases at J; junction bases unmatched: 11. In nucleotides, the CDR3 is TGTGCCAGTAGTAAAGGGACAGGACCTTTGCTCACTGAAGCTTTCTTT. This gives the protein CASSKGTGPLLTEAFF.

The chain joins TRBV24-1 to TRBJ1-5, with TRBD1 matching over 8 bases. V was clipped by 4 bases and J by 6 bases; unmatched bases: 10. The CDR3 covers 16 residues. Germline V lookup: CDR1 KGHDR, CDR2 SFDVKD. CDR3 nucleotide sequence: TGTGCCACCAGTGACCCCTCGACAGGGGATACTCAGCCCCAGCATTTT. Protein: CATSDPSTGDTQPQHF.

The chain recombines TRBV5-5 with TRBJ1-4; D perhaps matches TRBD1 (6 bases). Germline V CDR1 and CDR2: SGHKS, YYEKEE (reference sequence). The CDR3 is 15 residues long. V was pared by 0 bases and J by 4 bases, with 10 bases between. CDR3 in amino acids: CASSLVGDINEKLFF. CDR3 coding DNA: TGTGCCAGCAGCTTGGTTGGGGACATTAATGAAAAACTGTTTTTT.

This clone was seen more than once but under ten times. The rearrangement joins TRBV3-1 (or the pseudogene TRBV3-2) to TRBJ2-7, with D perhaps matching TRBD1 (5 bases). Germline loops: CDR1 LGHDT, CDR2 YNNKEL (reference sequence). V was clipped by 3 bases and J by 7 bases, with 10 bases between them. The CDR3 extends over 12 amino acids. The CDR3 DNA sequence: TGTGCCAGCAGCCAGGGTCAGGGTGAGCAGTACTTC. Residues: CASSQGQGEQYF.

This rearrangement joins TRBV30 to TRBJ2-7; D may be TRBD1 (5 bases). The CDR3 contains 17 residues. The V end lost 2 bases, the J end lost 5 bases, and 25 bases lay between the germline ends. Germline CDR1 is GTSNPN and CDR2 is SVGIG (reference sequence). The CDR3 DNA follows: TGTGCCTGGAGTCCAGGGAAGTACAGCCAAAGGGTCCACGAGCAGTACTTC. It is translated as CAWSPGKYSQRVHEQYF.

V usage is TRBV7-9 and J usage is TRBJ2-1; the D gene is possibly TRBD1 (6 bases). V lost 7 bases and J lost 5, with 27 bases in between. Germline CDR1 SEHNR, CDR2 FQNEAQ (reference sequence). The CDR3 contains 18 residues. CDR3 in amino acids: CASINWGPSPSDNNEQFF. The CDR3 DNA is TGTGCCAGCATTAATTGGGGGCCCTCTCCCTCGGATAACAATGAGCAGTTCTTC.

V is TRBV28 and J is TRBJ2-7; maybe TRBD1 (5 bases). Germline CDR1 reads MDHEN; CDR2 reads SYDVKM. The CDR3 covers 13 residues. Trimming took 10 bases from V and 3 from J, leaving 16 bases between them. CDR3 region: CATSVTVNYEQYF. Here the CDR3 DNA reads TGTGCCACCTCGGTGACAGTCAACTACGAGCAGTACTTC.

The J gene is TRBJ1-1, the V gene TRBV7-9, with TRBD1 as a possible D gene (6 bases). The ends were cut back, 5 bases at V and 2 bases at J, with 18 bases in the middle. The germline V gene encodes CDR1 SEHNR and CDR2 FQNEAQ (reference sequence). The CDR3 runs 16 residues. DNA of the CDR3: TGTGCCAGCAGCCTCCTAAGGGAGGGGGGAAACACTGAAGCTTTCTTT. Its translation is CASSLLREGGNTEAFF.

This chain uses TRBV11-3 with TRBJ1-1; TRBD1 is a possible D gene (5 bases). This CDR3 comprises 14 residues. Germline CDR1 reads SGHNT; CDR2 reads YENEEA. V was trimmed by 5 bases and J by 1 base, leaving 11 bases between them. CDR3 sequence: CASSPGGTNTEAFF. The DNA of the CDR3 is TGTGCCAGCAGCCCCGGAGGGACGAACACTGAAGCTTTCTTT.

CDR3 in DNA: TGTGCCAGCACCCAGGACAGGGTAGGCCGTGAGCAGTTCTTC. Translated, it gives CASTQDRVGREQFF. The rearrangement links TRBV6-5 to TRBJ2-1, with TRBD1 matching 8 bases. The germline V gene encodes CDR1 MNHEY and CDR2 SVGAGI. The CDR3 consists of 14 residues. V lost 7 bases, J lost 9 bases, and 11 bases stayed unmatched.

This chain links TRBV30 with TRBJ2-7; 9 nucleotides line up with TRBD1. Germline V lookup: CDR1 GTSNPN, CDR2 SVGIG (reference sequence). With 4 bases clipped from V and 1 base from J, the junction kept 5 bases outside the gene matches. The CDR3 totals 14 residues. This CDR3 is CAWMGGQGSYEQYF. CDR3 bases: TGTGCCTGGATGGGGGGACAGGGTTCCTACGAGCAGTACTTC.

This clone is a singleton in its sample. J is TRBJ2-1 and V is TRBV11-2; no clear D. Germline assignment: CDR1 SGHAT and CDR2 FQNNGV. The CDR3 has 13 amino acids. V lost 2 bases, J lost 7 bases, and 9 bases lay in between. CDR3 sequence: CASSLLTENEQFF. The CDR3 coding sequence is TGTGCCAGCAGCTTACTAACAGAGAATGAGCAGTTCTTC.

This chain uses TRBV11-3 with TRBJ1-4; 9 bases fit TRBD1. CDR1 is SGHNT, CDR2 YENEEA, per germline. Unmatched junction bases numbered 9, after V lost 4 bases and J lost 0 bases. The length of the CDR3 is 18 residues. DNA for the CDR3: TGTGCCAGCAGCTCCGACAGGGGGAGGGAATCAACTAATGAAAAACTGTTTTTT. Translation gives CASSSDRGRESTNEKLFF.

The V and J genes are TRBV28 and TRBJ2-2; the D is unclear. The V gene lost 7 bases and the J gene lost 8 bases, with 8 bases spanning the gap. Per the germline V gene, CDR1 is MDHEN and CDR2 is SYDVKM. The CDR3 extends over 11 amino acids. The CDR3 bases are TGTGCCAGCAAAGACTCTGGGGAGCTGTTTTTT. Protein sequence: CASKDSGELFF.

The chain employs TRBV9 and TRBJ1-1; D not resolved. The CDR3 extends over 13 amino acids. Germline V gene lookup returns CDR1 SGDLS and CDR2 YYNGEE. Trimming removed 1 base at V and 6 bases at J, with 10 bases between. The CDR3 loop reads CASSVRMESEAFF. The CDR3, as DNA: TGTGCCAGCAGCGTACGAATGGAGTCTGAAGCTTTCTTT. Filled out from reference TRBV9 and TRBJ1-1, the complete variable domain reads DSGVTQTPKHLITATGQRVTLRCSPRSGDLSVYWYQQSLDQGLQFLIQYYNGEERAKGNILERFSAQQFPDLHSELNLSSLELGDSALYFCASSVRMESEAFFGQGTRLTVV.

DNA for the CDR3: TGTGCCAGCAGCTTAGGGGGGACAGGGGGAACTGAGACCCAGTACTTC. Translated, it gives CASSLGGTGGTETQYF. The chain links TRBV11-3 to TRBJ2-5; 11 nucleotides line up with TRBD1. Germline V gene sequence: CDR1 SGHNT, CDR2 YENEEA. V lost 1 base to trimming and J lost 5 bases; unmatched junction nucleotides: 6. CDR3 length: 16 residues.

The V gene is TRBV2, the J gene TRBJ1-2; TRBD1 is a possible D gene (6 bases). Germline assignment: CDR1 SNHLY and CDR2 FYNNEI. Trimming cost V 7 bases and J 7 bases, with 16 bases left between them. This CDR3 is built from 13 residues. The DNA of the CDR3 is TGTGCCAGCAATCAAGGGGGGGTATCTGGCTACACCTTC. It translates to CASNQGGVSGYTF.

This chain links TRBV10-1 with TRBJ2-1, with D maybe TRBD1 (6 bases). V was clipped by 5 bases and J by 1 base, with 9 bases between them. Germline CDR1 and CDR2: WNHNN and SYGVQD (reference sequence). The CDR3 runs 14 residues. The CDR3 reads CASSRGTSYNEQFF. As DNA, the CDR3 is TGCGCCAGCAGTAGAGGGACATCCTACAATGAGCAGTTCTTC.

This clone was seen a handful of times. The gene calls are TRBV7-9 and TRBJ1-2; 7 bases map to TRBD1. CDR1 and CDR2 from the germline V gene are SEHNR and FQNEAQ (reference sequence). The CDR3 has 13 residues. The V gene end was trimmed by 5 bases and the J gene end by 7 bases; junction bases not matched to a gene: 7. The CDR3 DNA sequence: TGTGCCAGCAGCCCACAGGGGATCGGTGGCTACACCTTC. It is translated as CASSPQGIGGYTF.

The rearrangement joins TRBV6-5 to TRBJ2-2, with D possibly TRBD2 on 6 matching bases. There are 15 residues in the CDR3. Germline assignment: CDR1 MNHEY and CDR2 SVGAGI. V shed 3 bases and J shed 1 base, with 9 bases lying between them. The CDR3 region has the DNA TGTGCCAGCAGTTATAGGCGGGAGAACACCGGGGAGCTGTTTTTT. It translates to CASSYRRENTGELFF.